The 32 T cell receptor beta chains given below trace back to one sample, sequenced in a study of monozygotic twins with inflammatory bowel disease. Following a re-call of the 5' RACE reads, TCRdb has one entry per CDR3 protein and lacks DNA. This sample lists fewer than 550,000 distinct CDR3 sequences; its ten largest clones have under 3%. The sample was blood. The receptors derive from a human donor with ulcerative colitis or Crohn's disease, or a healthy co-twin of an affected twin (not recorded which).

This sequence joins TRBV5-5 and TRBJ1-5. Looked up from germline, CDR1 is SGHKS and CDR2 is YYEKEE (reference sequence). There are 14 residues in the CDR3. The CDR3 reads CASSLYSSNQPQHF. The full variable domain, with the rest looked up from reference TRBV5-5 and TRBJ1-5, is DAGVTQSPTHLIKTRGQQVTLRCSPISGHKSVSWYQQVLGQGPQFIFQYYEKEERGRGNFPDRFSARQFPNYSSELNVNALLLGDSALYLCASSLYSSNQPQHFGDGTRLSIL.

This sequence joins TRBV29-1 and TRBJ1-1; TCRdb reports TRBD1, a call that lacks DNA to check it against. This CDR3 region has 15 residues. Per germline, CDR1 SQVTM and CDR2 ANQGSEA. The CDR3 sequence is CSVEDRQGGGTEAFF.

The gene calls are TRBV2 and TRBJ1-1. There are 15 residues in the CDR3. Germline-derived CDR1 and CDR2 are SNHLY and FYNNEI. The CDR3 protein is CASSEGVWGGAEAFF.

The gene calls are TRBV6-6 and TRBJ2-5; the D gene TCRdb calls, TRBD1, cannot be checked with no DNA. Germline V gene data show CDR1 as MNHNY and CDR2 as SVGAGI (reference sequence). The CDR3 extends over 14 amino acids. CDR3 amino acids: CASSNRVSQETQYF.

V gene TRBV12-3 or TRBV12-4 combines with J gene TRBJ2-1. The CDR3 is made up of 13 amino acids. CDR3 sequence: CASSVGTPSEQFF.

The V and J genes are TRBV5-6 and TRBJ2-1. There are 15 residues in the CDR3. CDR1 and CDR2 from the germline V gene are SGHDT and YYEEEE. The CDR3 region is CASSLAGFRNNEQFF. Based on the CDR3 plus reference TRBV5-6 and TRBJ2-1, the full variable domain is DAGVTQSPTHLIKTRGQQVTLRCSPKSGHDTVSWYQQALGQGPQFIFQYYEEEERQRGNFPDRFSGHQFPNYSSELNVNALLLGDSALYLCASSLAGFRNNEQFFGPGTRLTVL.

This chain connects TRBV7-2 to TRBJ1-2; TCRdb gives TRBD1 as the D gene, but with no DNA this cannot be confirmed. In germline, CDR1 is SGHTA, CDR2 FQGNSA. The CDR3 covers 13 residues. CDR3 protein: CASSPGRFYGYTF. Based on the CDR3 plus reference TRBV7-2 and TRBJ1-2, the full variable domain is GAGVSQSPSNKVTEKGKDVELRCDPISGHTALYWYRQSLGQGLEFLIYFQGNSAPDKSGLPSDRFSAERTGGSVSTLTIQRTQQEDSAVYLCASSPGRFYGYTFGSGTRLTVV.

The CDR3 sequence: CSAITAQTANTEAFF. The chain carries TRBV20-1 and TRBJ1-1. The CDR3 totals 15 residues. Germline V CDR1 and CDR2: DFQATT, SNEGSKA (reference sequence).

This chain uses TRBV4-3 with TRBJ1-1; TCRdb's assignment of TRBD1 cannot be checked, as there is no DNA. The CDR3 sequence is 15 residues long. Germline lookup yields CDR1 LGHNA and CDR2 YSLEER. The CDR3: CASSLRRGLNTEAFF.

The chain joins TRBV6-2 or TRBV6-3 to TRBJ1-6. The length of the CDR3 is 14 residues. Germline values: CDR1 MNHEY, CDR2 SVGEGT. This CDR3 is CASLGQPYNSPLHF.

The chain joins TRBV30 to TRBJ2-5; with no DNA, the TCRdb D assignment of TRBD2 cannot be verified. This CDR3 spans 15 amino acids. Germline V gene data show CDR1 as GTSNPN and CDR2 as SVGIG (reference sequence). The CDR3 here is CAWSVPGVAEETQYF. Together with reference TRBV30 and TRBJ2-5, the CDR3 gives the full variable domain: SQTIHQWPATLVQPVGSPLSLECTVEGTSNPNLYWYRQAAGRGLQLLFYSVGIGQISSEVPQNLSASRPQDRQFILSSKKLLLSDSGFYLCAWSVPGVAEETQYFGPGTRLLVL.

V gene TRBV5-6 combines with J gene TRBJ2-3; TCRdb's D call of TRBD2 is untestable without DNA. Germline V CDR1 and CDR2: SGHDT, YYEEEE. This CDR3 comprises 15 residues. The CDR3 sequence is CASSLGQIRRDTQYF.

This sequence joins TRBV5-5 and TRBJ2-5. CDR1 and CDR2 from the germline V gene are SGHKS and YYEKEE (reference sequence). The CDR3 loop spans 14 amino acids. CDR3 sequence: CASSLVDGGETQYF.

J is TRBJ2-3 and V is TRBV10-3; TCRdb outputs TRBD2, but without DNA this stays unchecked. The CDR3 is 16 residues long. The germline gives CDR1 ENHRY, CDR2 SYGVKD. CDR3 loop: CAIRGADKGPKDTQYF.

This chain uses TRBV10-3 with TRBJ2-2; TCRdb designates TRBD2, a call that cannot be tested without DNA. In germline, CDR1 is ENHRY, CDR2 SYGVKD. The CDR3 is made up of 16 amino acids. The CDR3 loop is CAIRNSGRAGTGELFF.

J is TRBJ2-7 and V is TRBV20-1; TCRdb's D call of TRBD1 is untestable without DNA. There are 11 residues in the CDR3. Germline V gives CDR1 DFQATT, CDR2 SNEGSKA (reference sequence). The CDR3: CSASTGAEQYF.

The V and J genes are TRBV2 and TRBJ1-2; with no DNA, the TCRdb D assignment of TRBD1 cannot be verified. This CDR3 is 12 amino acids long. The germline V gene encodes CDR1 SNHLY and CDR2 FYNNEI. The CDR3 spells CAFPGDSYGYTF. Variable domain in full (rest from reference TRBV2 and TRBJ1-2): EPEVTQTPSHQVTQMGQEVILRCVPISNHLYFYWYRQILGQKVEFLVSFYNNEISEKSEIFDDQFSVERPDGSNFTLKIRSTKLEDSAMYFCAFPGDSYGYTFGSGTRLTVV.

The gene calls are TRBV29-1 and TRBJ2-3; without DNA, the TCRdb call of TRBD1 cannot be checked. There are 14 residues in the CDR3. CDR1 is SQVTM, CDR2 ANQGSEA, per germline. The CDR3 is CSAHPGRSTDTQYF.

This sequence joins TRBV30 and TRBJ2-5; TCRdb calls TRBD1, which cannot be checked without DNA. The CDR3 is 13 amino acids. Germline V gene data show CDR1 as GTSNPN and CDR2 as SVGIG (reference sequence). The CDR3 sequence: CAWSAGVEETQYF.

The chain carries TRBV5-1 and TRBJ2-3; absent DNA, TCRdb's TRBD1 call cannot be checked. There are 16 residues in the CDR3. Germline V lookup: CDR1 SGHRS, CDR2 YFSETQ. CDR3 residues: CASSAQGARGADTQYF.

This rearrangement joins TRBV28 to TRBJ1-5. CDR1 is MDHEN and CDR2 is SYDVKM in the germline V gene. There are 12 residues in the CDR3. CDR3 sequence: CASSSLGKPQHF.

The J gene is TRBJ2-7, the V gene TRBV29-1; as DNA is missing, the TRBD2 call by TCRdb cannot be tested. The CDR3 consists of 16 residues. The germline V gene encodes CDR1 SQVTM and CDR2 ANQGSEA. The CDR3 sequence is CSVWGLAGGASYEQYF.

The J gene is TRBJ1-5, the V gene TRBV11-1; TCRdb designates TRBD1, a call that cannot be tested without DNA. This CDR3 spans 20 amino acids. Germline V gene lookup returns CDR1 SGHAT and CDR2 FQDESV (reference sequence). This CDR3 is CASSLRFTDRGRWEYQPQHF.

The rearrangement uses TRBV11-1 and TRBJ1-3; the TCRdb call, TRBD1, lacks DNA for checking. Germline V lookup: CDR1 SGHAT, CDR2 FQDESV (reference sequence). The CDR3 covers 21 residues. CDR3: CASSLPIPGTGSSFAGNTIYF.

This chain connects TRBV11-2 to TRBJ1-1. The CDR3 spans 15 residues. Per the germline V gene, CDR1 is SGHAT and CDR2 is FQNNGV. The CDR3 sequence: CASSLEPGPAAEAFF.

The V call is TRBV27, the J call TRBJ1-5; with no DNA, the TCRdb D assignment of TRBD1 cannot be verified. The CDR3 spans 15 residues. Germline V CDR1 and CDR2: MNHEY, SMNVEV (reference sequence). The CDR3 here is CASTPQGYSNQPQHF.

This chain links TRBV11-1 with TRBJ2-1; the D call of TRBD1 rests on TCRdb alone, since no DNA is present to check it. This CDR3 comprises 14 residues. Germline loops: CDR1 SGHAT, CDR2 FQDESV (reference sequence). CDR3 residues: CASSSQTGWNEQFF.

This chain links TRBV6-5 with TRBJ2-5; the TCRdb D gene call, TRBD1, has no DNA to confirm it. Germline CDR1 reads MNHEY; CDR2 reads SVGAGI. There are 14 residues in the CDR3. Here the CDR3 reads CASSYMDSAETQYF.

The chain carries TRBV28 and TRBJ1-4; the TRBD1 assignment by TCRdb is unverifiable without DNA. The CDR3 length is 15 residues. Germline loops: CDR1 MDHEN, CDR2 SYDVKM. CDR3 sequence: CASSFGGATNEKLFF.

This chain uses TRBV7-6 with TRBJ2-3; TCRdb indicates TRBD1, and absent DNA this call remains unverified. The CDR3 covers 16 residues. CDR1 and CDR2 (germline): SGHVS, FNYEAQ. The CDR3: CASSLLGSPVTDTQYF.

The chain has TRBV2 and TRBJ1-2; TCRdb calls TRBD1, which cannot be checked without DNA. This CDR3 has 15 residues. Germline lookup yields CDR1 SNHLY and CDR2 FYNNEI. CDR3 sequence: CASSPRDRVVYGYTF.

The CDR3 spells CASSEEGTGLLIQPQHF. The chain recombines TRBV2 with TRBJ1-5. The germline gives CDR1 SNHLY, CDR2 FYNNEI. CDR3 length: 17 residues. Together with reference TRBV2 and TRBJ1-5, the CDR3 gives the full variable domain: EPEVTQTPSHQVTQMGQEVILRCVPISNHLYFYWYRQILGQKVEFLVSFYNNEISEKSEIFDDQFSVERPDGSNFTLKIRSTKLEDSAMYFCASSEEGTGLLIQPQHFGDGTRLSIL.